The count of the clone carrying this TCR beta chain is one. The CDR3 spans 17 residues. V dropped 1 base and J dropped 3; count of bases not matched to a gene: 9. The data originate from a study of blood T cell repertoires in COVID-19. Study context: The origin of the acute and convalescent COVID-19 samples was the United States, Italy and Spain. Sources were T cells, B-cell-depleted T cells, or PBMCs; the material itself was cDNA or gDNA.

Methods used by the authors: Amplifying reference gene primers gave estimates of nucleated cell counts. The data were produced by immunoSEQ multiplex PCR, yet TCRdb's version contains in-frame clones alone and is incomplete. Clone size and the V and J calls come from that table; the DNA yielded D and trimming. This table holds about 220,000 clones, 90% found once. Within 2 weeks before study entry, exposed participants met a COVID-19 case. The chain employs TRBV23-1 and TRBJ1-3; 7 nucleotides agree with TRBD1. TRBV23-1 is filed as an ORF, its function uncertain. Sequenced: PBMCs or T cells enriched from blood (not recorded which). The receptor comes from a man younger than 40 who had been exposed to COVID-19. The CDR3 bases are TGCGCCAGCAGTCAATGGATGTCCGGGACAGATGGAAACACCATATATTTT. Protein product: CASSQWMSGTDGNTIYF.